The 26 T cell receptor beta chains below all came from one sample that was sequenced in a study of vaccination effects on CD4 cells after COVID-19. Profiling relied on immunoSEQ multiplex PCR, and the TCRdb table lists in-frame clones only, not all of them. This sample has 35,000 to 50,000 clones, with 77% found just once. Antigen-specific CD4+ T cells were expanded with viral peptide pools in the ViraFEST assay before sequencing. Following 10 days of culture, CD4+ T cells were isolated. Each vaccine recipient was nucleocapsid antibody negative and had no prior SARS-CoV-2 infection. The antigens for these receptors are not known. The material sequenced was CD4+ T cells from PBMCs cultured with HCoV-NL63 spike peptides, taken before COVID-19 vaccination. The receptors here all came from a human donor who received a COVID-19 vaccine.

The V call is TRBV10-2, the J call TRBJ1-3, with TRBD1 as a possible D gene (5 bases). The ends were cut back, 7 bases at V and 8 bases at J, with 24 bases in the middle. Per the germline V gene, CDR1 is WSHSY and CDR2 is SAAADI. This CDR3 is built from 16 residues. DNA for the CDR3: TGCGCCAGCACCTACGGGACGGGCTCTATGCGGGACACCATATATTTT. Protein sequence: CASTYGTGSMRDTIYF.

The chain couples TRBV5-8 to TRBJ2-4, with 10 bases that match TRBD2. The trim removed 7 bases at V and 1 base at J, leaving 14 bases unmatched. Germline V CDR1 and CDR2: SGHTS, YDEGEE. The CDR3 spans 18 residues. The CDR3 loop is CASPVGLAVFVAKNIQYF. CDR3 DNA sequence: TGTGCCAGCCCGGTTGGACTAGCGGTCTTTGTGGCCAAAAACATTCAGTACTTC.

V and J are TRBV6-5 and TRBJ1-6; no clear D gene. This CDR3 contains 16 residues. CDR1 is MNHEY and CDR2 is SVGAGI in the germline V gene. V was clipped by 0 bases and J by 7 bases, with 13 bases between them. The CDR3 DNA follows: TGTGCCAGCAGTTACTCTCCGGCGGACTTGAATTCACCCCTCCACTTT. Protein sequence: CASSYSPADLNSPLHF.

The chain couples TRBV7-2 to TRBJ1-2; D perhaps matches TRBD1 (5 bases). Deletions cut 5 bases from V and 4 bases from J, with 26 bases between. The CDR3 is 18 amino acids. Per the germline V gene, CDR1 is SGHTA and CDR2 is FQGNSA. DNA of the CDR3: TGTGCCAGCAGCCCACGGCCTGTCGGAGGGGCGCCCCCCTATGGCTACACCTTC. It encodes CASSPRPVGGAPPYGYTF. Full variable domain (outside the CDR3, taken from reference TRBV7-2 and TRBJ1-2): GAGVSQSPSNKVTEKGKDVELRCDPISGHTALYWYRQSLGQGLEFLIYFQGNSAPDKSGLPSDRFSAERTGGSVSTLTIQRTQQEDSAVYLCASSPRPVGGAPPYGYTFGSGTRLTVV.

V gene TRBV14 combines with J gene TRBJ2-3; no definite D call. Germline assignment: CDR1 SGHDN and CDR2 FVKESK. The ends were cut back, 1 base at V and 2 bases at J, with 10 bases in the middle. This CDR3 spans 15 amino acids. CDR3 sequence reads: CASSQAWGYTDTQYF. CDR3 bases: TGTGCCAGCAGCCAAGCATGGGGATACACAGATACGCAGTATTTT.

The chain is built from TRBV27 and TRBJ2-6; D tentatively fits TRBD1 or TRBD2 (5 bases each). The CDR3 spans 18 residues. The germline gives CDR1 MNHEY, CDR2 SMNVEV (reference sequence). The V gene lost 6 bases and the J gene lost 1 base, with 19 bases spanning the gap. The CDR3, as DNA: TGTGCCAGCAGCCTGACTCCGGGGCTACTATCTGGGGCCAACGTCCTGACTTTC. It yields the protein CASSLTPGLLSGANVLTF.

V usage is TRBV5-6 and J usage is TRBJ2-1, with unresolved D. Germline V gene lookup returns CDR1 SGHDT and CDR2 YYEEEE. The germline V and J ends were trimmed by 0 bases and 4 bases, with 8 bases remaining between them. CDR3 length: 14 amino acids. CDR3 DNA sequence: TGTGCCAGCAGCTTGGATCAGTTGTACAATGAGCAGTTCTTC. Translation gives CASSLDQLYNEQFF.

Comments on this clone: A junction boundary mismatches the germline segment, possibly from a read error. The chain combines TRBV6-1 with TRBJ2-1; D not certain. Germline V gene sequence: CDR1 MNHNS, CDR2 SASEGT. CDR3 size: 17 residues. The CDR3 is CASREGPRWSSYNEQFF. In DNA form, the CDR3 reads TGTGCCAGCAGGGAAGGTCCGCGGTGGAGCTCCTACAATGAGCAGTTCTTC.

This clone was recorded only once. The J gene is TRBJ1-1, the V gene TRBV12-3 or TRBV12-4; possible D gene TRBD1, 6 bases. V shed 5 bases and J shed 8 bases, with 15 bases lying between them. The CDR3 loop spans 13 amino acids. CDR3 residues: CASSLRTEAEAFF. For the CDR3, the DNA is TGTGCCAGCAGTCTGAGGACAGAAGCAGAAGCTTTCTTT.

This clone was recorded a few times. The V call is TRBV5-1, the J call TRBJ2-2; D gene uncertain. Trimming took 4 bases from V and 6 from J, leaving 13 bases between them. CDR3 length: 14 residues. CDR1 is SGHRS, CDR2 YFSETQ, per germline. The CDR3 DNA sequence: TGCGCCAGCAGCGAAGGCAGGTGGGCCGGGGAGCTGTTTTTT. Translation gives CASSEGRWAGELFF.

The chain links TRBV19 to TRBJ2-6; D possibly corresponds to TRBD2 (5 bases). This CDR3 has 16 residues. Germline-derived CDR1 and CDR2 are LNHDA and SQIVND (reference sequence). V was clipped by 5 bases and J by 1 base, with 12 bases between them. The chain's CDR3 is CASSALTGSGANVLTF. In nucleotides, the CDR3 is TGTGCCAGTAGTGCCCTAACGGGGTCTGGGGCCAACGTCCTGACTTTC.

This chain joins TRBV24-1 and TRBJ1-1; no reliable D call. V dropped 4 bases and J dropped 1 base, with 12 bases sitting between them. The CDR3 has 15 amino acids. Germline CDR1 KGHDR, CDR2 SFDVKD. The CDR3 loop reads CATSDASEGNTEAFF. CDR3 coding DNA: TGTGCCACCAGTGACGCGTCAGAGGGGAACACTGAAGCTTTCTTT.

This chain links TRBV7-2 with TRBJ2-6; D is undetermined. The CDR3 is 15 residues long. V was cut by 1 base and J by 0 bases, with 4 bases left in between. The germline CDR1 and CDR2 sequences are SGHTA and FQGNSA. In DNA, the CDR3 is TGTGCCAGCAGCTTAGGGGGCTCTGGGGCCAACGTCCTGACTTTC. It encodes CASSLGGSGANVLTF.

V usage is TRBV5-8 and J usage is TRBJ1-5, with a possible D match to TRBD1 (6 bases). CDR1 and CDR2 (germline): SGHTS, YDEGEE. Trimming pared 5 bases from V and 5 bases from J, leaving 17 bases between. This CDR3 contains 15 residues. CDR3 region: CASRQLWTVHQPQHF. The DNA for the CDR3 is TGTGCCAGCAGACAGCTCTGGACAGTCCATCAGCCCCAGCATTTT.

The V and J genes are TRBV24-1 and TRBJ1-1; D is unresolved. The CDR3 has 13 residues. Germline assignment: CDR1 KGHDR and CDR2 SFDVKD. Trimming left V 4 bases short and J 8 bases short, with 13 bases between. CDR3 sequence (DNA): TGTGCCACCAGTGACCCTCGGACGGACGAAGCTTTCTTT. It specifies CATSDPRTDEAFF.

This clone appeared a single time. The chain combines TRBV5-4 with TRBJ2-5; D remains ambiguous. Trimming left V 4 bases short and J 4 bases short, with 20 bases between. This CDR3 spans 16 amino acids. Germline V gene data show CDR1 as SGHNT and CDR2 as YYREEE (reference sequence). The CDR3 spells CASSLRPELVGETQYF. CDR3 nucleotide sequence: TGTGCCAGCAGCCTCCGTCCGGAGCTAGTCGGAGAGACCCAGTACTTC. The full variable domain, rest sourced from reference TRBV5-4 and TRBJ2-5, is ETGVTQSPTHLIKTRGQQVTLRCSSQSGHNTVSWYQQALGQGPQFIFQYYREEENGRGNFPPRFSGLQFPNYSSELNVNALELDDSALYLCASSLRPELVGETQYFGPGTRLLVL.

J is TRBJ2-4 and V is TRBV3-1 (or the pseudogene TRBV3-2); 7 bases align to TRBD2. After removal of 0 bases from V and 0 bases from J, the junction contained 2 bases not matched to a gene. Looked up from germline, CDR1 is LGHDT and CDR2 is YNNKEL (reference sequence). CDR3 length equals 16 residues. CDR3 coding DNA: TGTGCCAGCAGCCAAGACTGGGGGGGAGCCAAAAACATTCAGTACTTC. Its protein product is CASSQDWGGAKNIQYF.

The V gene is TRBV5-1, the J gene TRBJ1-1; D gene unclear. V gave up 4 bases and J gave up 2 bases, with 12 bases separating them. The CDR3 is made up of 14 amino acids. Germline CDR1 SGHRS, CDR2 YFSETQ. The CDR3 sequence is CASSPSRSNTEAFF. CDR3 nucleotides: TGCGCCAGCAGCCCCTCGAGGAGTAACACTGAAGCTTTCTTT.

V usage is TRBV29-1 and J usage is TRBJ1-1; TRBD1 might be the D (5 bases). Germline V lookup: CDR1 SQVTM, CDR2 ANQGSEA. The CDR3 spans 11 residues. Here the CDR3 reads CTATENTEAFF. CDR3 nucleotide sequence: TGCACCGCGACAGAGAACACTGAAGCTTTCTTT.

The chain employs TRBV7-4 and TRBJ1-4, with 10 bases lining up with TRBD1. The junction had 7 bases not matched to a gene; V was cut back by 5 bases and J by 7 bases. Germline CDR1 and CDR2: SGHVT and SQSDAQ. The CDR3 consists of 15 residues. The CDR3 spells CASSQRQGACEKLFF. The CDR3 nucleotides are TGTGCCAGCAGCCAACGACAGGGGGCATGTGAAAAACTGTTTTTT.

CDR3 region: CASSLAGGGANVLTF. CDR3 sequence (DNA): TGTGCCAGCAGCTTAGCCGGGGGTGGGGCCAACGTCCTGACTTTC. The chain couples TRBV7-3 to TRBJ2-6; a possible D gene is TRBD2 (6 bases). The CDR3 covers 15 residues. Germline V CDR1 and CDR2: SGHTA, FQGTGA. The ends were cut back, 2 bases at V and 3 bases at J, with 8 bases in the middle.

The V gene is TRBV19, the J gene TRBJ2-1, with a tentative D call TRBD1 (6 bases). V lost 4 bases and J lost 1, with 11 bases in between. Germline CDR1 and CDR2: LNHDA and SQIVND (reference sequence). The length of the CDR3 is 15 residues. The CDR3 spells CASSTDRWSYNEQFF. The CDR3 bases are TGTGCCAGTAGTACCGACAGGTGGTCCTACAATGAGCAGTTCTTC. Full variable domain (outside the CDR3, taken from reference TRBV19 and TRBJ2-1): DGGITQSPKYLFRKEGQNVTLSCEQNLNHDAMYWYRQDPGQGLRLIYYSQIVNDFQKGDIAEGYSVSREKKESFPLTVTSAQKNPTAFYLCASSTDRWSYNEQFFGPGTRLTVL.

The rearrangement links TRBV29-1 to TRBJ1-2, with a weak D call TRBD1 (5 bases). The germline V gene has CDR1 SQVTM and CDR2 ANQGSEA. The CDR3 covers 13 residues. V lost 5 bases and J 8 bases, leaving 18 bases between the germline ends. The CDR3 here is CSVIQRGREGYTF. In DNA, the CDR3 is TGCAGCGTTATTCAGCGGGGGAGGGAGGGCTACACCTTC.

This clone has just a few counts. The chain couples TRBV5-1 to TRBJ2-2; D may be TRBD1 (6 bases). CDR3 length: 15 residues. Trimming stripped 0 bases from V and 5 bases from J, with 11 bases between. Germline V CDR1 and CDR2: SGHRS, YFSETQ. The CDR3 region has the DNA TGCGCCAGCAGCTTGGTGATAGGGGGAACCGGGGAGCTGTTTTTT. It codes for CASSLVIGGTGELFF.

The chain employs TRBV7-2 and TRBJ1-3; D is unresolved. The CDR3 length is 13 residues. The V end lost 1 base, the J end lost 8 bases, and 9 bases lay between the germline ends. The germline V gene encodes CDR1 SGHTA and CDR2 FQGNSA. The DNA of the CDR3 is TGTGCCAGCAGCTTAGGTCCCGGGGACACCATATATTTT. Protein product: CASSLGPGDTIYF. Supplemented by reference TRBV7-2 and TRBJ1-3, the full variable domain reads GAGVSQSPSNKVTEKGKDVELRCDPISGHTALYWYRQSLGQGLEFLIYFQGNSAPDKSGLPSDRFSAERTGGSVSTLTIQRTQQEDSAVYLCASSLGPGDTIYFGEGSWLTVV.

This chain uses TRBV4-1 with TRBJ1-2; the D is unclear. V was pared by 4 bases and J by 3 bases, with 15 bases between. Per the germline V gene, CDR1 is MGHRA and CDR2 is YSYEKL. The CDR3 has 15 amino acids. Here the CDR3 DNA reads TGCGCCAGCAGCCGAGCGGCGGGGAACGACTATGGCTACACCTTC. It is translated as CASSRAAGNDYGYTF.